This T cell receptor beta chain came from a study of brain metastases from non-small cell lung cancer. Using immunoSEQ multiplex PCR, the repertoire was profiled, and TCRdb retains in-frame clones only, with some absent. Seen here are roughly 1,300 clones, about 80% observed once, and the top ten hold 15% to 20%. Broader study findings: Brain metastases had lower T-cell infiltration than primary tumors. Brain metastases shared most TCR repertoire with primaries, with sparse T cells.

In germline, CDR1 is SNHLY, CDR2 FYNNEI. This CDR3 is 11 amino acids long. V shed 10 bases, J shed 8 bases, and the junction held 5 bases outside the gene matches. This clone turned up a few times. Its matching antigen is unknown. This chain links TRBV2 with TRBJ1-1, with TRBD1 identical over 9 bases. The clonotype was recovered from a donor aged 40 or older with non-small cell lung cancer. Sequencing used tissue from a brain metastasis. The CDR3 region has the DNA TGTGCCATCGGACAGGGGAGCGAAGCTTTCTTT. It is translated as CAIGQGSEAFF. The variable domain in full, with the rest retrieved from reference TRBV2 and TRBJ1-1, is EPEVTQTPSHQVTQMGQEVILRCVPISNHLYFYWYRQILGQKVEFLVSFYNNEISEKSEIFDDQFSVERPDGSNFTLKIRSTKLEDSAMYFCAIGQGSEAFFGQGTRLTVV.